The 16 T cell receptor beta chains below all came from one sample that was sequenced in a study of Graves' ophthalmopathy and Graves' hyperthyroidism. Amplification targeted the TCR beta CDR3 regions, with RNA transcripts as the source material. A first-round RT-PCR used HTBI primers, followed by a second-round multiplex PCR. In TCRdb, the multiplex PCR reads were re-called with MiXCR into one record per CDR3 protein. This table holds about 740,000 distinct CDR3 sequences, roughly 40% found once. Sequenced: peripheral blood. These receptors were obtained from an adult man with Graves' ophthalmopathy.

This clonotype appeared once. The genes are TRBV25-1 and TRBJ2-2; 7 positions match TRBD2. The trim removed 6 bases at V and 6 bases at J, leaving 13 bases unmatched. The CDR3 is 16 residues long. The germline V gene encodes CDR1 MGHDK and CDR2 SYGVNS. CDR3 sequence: CASSPWGGAGAGELFF. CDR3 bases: TGTGCCAGCAGCCCTTGGGGGGGAGCTGGTGCCGGGGAGCTGTTTTTT.

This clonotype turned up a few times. Written as DNA, the CDR3 is TGCGCCAGCAGTCTTGGGGCCTCCGAGGGAGAGACCCAGTACTTC. Its translation: CASSLGASEGETQYF. The rearrangement joins TRBV4-3 to TRBJ2-5; the D gene could be TRBD1 or TRBD2 (5 bases each). V was shortened by 6 bases and J by 4 bases, with 18 bases between the two germline ends. The CDR3 has 15 residues. Germline V gene sequence: CDR1 LGHNA, CDR2 YSLEER.

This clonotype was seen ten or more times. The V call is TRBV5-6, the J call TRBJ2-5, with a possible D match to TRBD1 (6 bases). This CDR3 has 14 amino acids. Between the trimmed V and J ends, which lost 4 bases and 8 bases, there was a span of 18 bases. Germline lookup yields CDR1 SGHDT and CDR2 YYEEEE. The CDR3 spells CASSVKQGSPTQYF. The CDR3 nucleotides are TGTGCCAGCAGCGTGAAACAGGGATCGCCAACCCAGTACTTC.

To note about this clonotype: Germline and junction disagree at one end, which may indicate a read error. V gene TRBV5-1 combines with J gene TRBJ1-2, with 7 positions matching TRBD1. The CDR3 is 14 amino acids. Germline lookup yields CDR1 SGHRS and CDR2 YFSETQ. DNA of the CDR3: TGCACCAGCAGTCTAACAGGGGTGGCGTATGGCTACACCTTC. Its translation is CTSSLTGVAYGYTF.

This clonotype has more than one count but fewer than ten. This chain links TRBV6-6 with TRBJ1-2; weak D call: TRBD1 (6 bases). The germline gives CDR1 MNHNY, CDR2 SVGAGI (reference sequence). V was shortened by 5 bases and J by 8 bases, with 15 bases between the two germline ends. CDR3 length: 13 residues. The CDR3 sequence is CASSAGGARGYTF. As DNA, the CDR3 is TGTGCCAGCAGTGCCGGGGGGGCTCGGGGCTACACCTTC.

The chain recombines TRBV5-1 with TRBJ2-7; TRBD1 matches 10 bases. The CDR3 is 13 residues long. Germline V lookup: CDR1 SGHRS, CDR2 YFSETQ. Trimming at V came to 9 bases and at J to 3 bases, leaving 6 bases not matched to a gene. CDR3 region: CATPGQGRYEQYF. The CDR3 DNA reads TGCGCCACCCCGGGACAGGGGCGCTACGAGCAGTACTTC.

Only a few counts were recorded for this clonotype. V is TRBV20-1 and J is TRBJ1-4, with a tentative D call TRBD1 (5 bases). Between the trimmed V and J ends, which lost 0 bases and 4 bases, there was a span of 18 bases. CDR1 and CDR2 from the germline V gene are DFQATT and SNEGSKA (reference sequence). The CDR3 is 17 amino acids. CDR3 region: CSARDGGREGRNEKLFF. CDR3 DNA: TGCAGTGCTAGAGATGGAGGCAGAGAGGGACGTAATGAAAAACTGTTTTTT.

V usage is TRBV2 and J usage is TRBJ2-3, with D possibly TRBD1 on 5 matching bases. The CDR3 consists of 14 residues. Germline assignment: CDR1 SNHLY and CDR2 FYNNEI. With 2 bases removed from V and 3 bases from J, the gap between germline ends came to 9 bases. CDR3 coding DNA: TGTGCCAGCAGTGAATATGGGGCAACAGATACGCAGTATTTT. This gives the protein CASSEYGATDTQYF.

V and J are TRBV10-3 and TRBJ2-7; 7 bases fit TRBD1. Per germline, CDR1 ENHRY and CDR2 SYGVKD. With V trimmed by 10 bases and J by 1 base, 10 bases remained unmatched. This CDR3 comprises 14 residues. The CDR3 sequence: CASSPKTGSYEQYF. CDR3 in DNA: TGTGCCAGCAGCCCTAAGACAGGGTCCTACGAGCAGTACTTC.

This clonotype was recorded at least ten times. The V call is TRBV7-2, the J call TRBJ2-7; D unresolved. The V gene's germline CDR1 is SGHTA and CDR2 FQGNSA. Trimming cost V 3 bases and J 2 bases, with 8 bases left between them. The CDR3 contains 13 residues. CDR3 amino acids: CASSFSVAYEQYF. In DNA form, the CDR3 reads TGTGCCAGCAGCTTTTCAGTGGCCTACGAGCAGTACTTC.

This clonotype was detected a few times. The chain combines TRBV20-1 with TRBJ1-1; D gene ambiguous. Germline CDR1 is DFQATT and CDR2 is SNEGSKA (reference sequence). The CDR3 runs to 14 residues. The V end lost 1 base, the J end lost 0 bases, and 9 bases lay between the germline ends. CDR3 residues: CSARVYGMNTEAFF. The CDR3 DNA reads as TGCAGTGCTAGAGTGTACGGTATGAACACTGAAGCTTTCTTT.

CDR3 protein: CASSLDFQGYTF. The DNA of the CDR3 is TGTGCCAGCAGCTTAGATTTTCAGGGCTACACCTTC. The chain employs TRBV11-1 and TRBJ1-2; D gene uncertain. The CDR3 sequence is 12 residues long. V was trimmed by 1 base and J by 8 bases, leaving 8 bases between them. Germline CDR1 SGHAT, CDR2 FQDESV (reference sequence).

CDR3 residues: CAATSGAYEQYF. The CDR3 nucleotides read TGTGCCGCTACATCGGGGGCCTACGAGCAGTACTTC. This rearrangement joins TRBV10-3 to TRBJ2-7; perhaps TRBD2 as D (6 bases). The CDR3 spans 12 residues. V was trimmed by 11 bases and J by 2 bases, leaving 13 bases between them. CDR1 is ENHRY and CDR2 is SYGVKD in the germline V gene.

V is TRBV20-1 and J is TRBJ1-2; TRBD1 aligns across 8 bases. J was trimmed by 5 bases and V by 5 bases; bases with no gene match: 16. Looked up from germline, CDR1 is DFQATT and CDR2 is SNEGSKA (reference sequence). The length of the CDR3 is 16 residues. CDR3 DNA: TGCAGTGCTCCAGGAAACAGGGGGGGGATGGGATATGGCTACACCTTC. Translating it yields CSAPGNRGGMGYGYTF.

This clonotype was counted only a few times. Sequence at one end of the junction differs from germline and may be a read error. CDR3 loop: CASSYRTDSPRYEQYF. The DNA for the CDR3 is TGTGCCAGCAGTTACCGAACGGACAGCCCGCGGTACGAGCAGTACTTC. V usage is TRBV10-3 and J usage is TRBJ2-7, with D possibly matching TRBD1 (6 bases). Germline lookup yields CDR1 ENHRY and CDR2 SYGVKD. The CDR3 is 16 amino acids.

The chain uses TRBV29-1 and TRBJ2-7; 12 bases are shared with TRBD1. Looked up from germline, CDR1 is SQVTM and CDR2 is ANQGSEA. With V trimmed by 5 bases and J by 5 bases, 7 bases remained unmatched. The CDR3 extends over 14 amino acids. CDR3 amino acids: CSVTRGTGGHEQYF. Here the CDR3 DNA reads TGCAGCGTTACAAGGGGGACAGGGGGCCACGAGCAGTACTTC.